This T cell receptor (beta chain) was sequenced for a study of response to subunit inactivated influenza vaccine listed by TCRdb under 2018. In terms of the full investigation: To follow how T cells responded to a trivalent subunit inactivated influenza vaccine, the researchers relied on deep quantitative profiling of the T cell receptor repertoire.

This clonotype came up many times. Its antigen target is currently unknown. It has no much larger one-base neighbor in the sample; base qualities were not kept. Receptor amplification or capture employed RT-PCR. Sequencing was performed on an Illumina HiSeq 2500. TCRdb cleaned the public reads at Q25 with fastp, built clones with MiXCR and kept in-frame beta chains. CDR3 protein sequences are deduplicated, and each keeps its most common genes and DNA. The sample records approximately 530,000 distinct CDR3 sequences, roughly 7.9% of which are singletons. The ten largest clones capture approximately 14% of the sample. The CDR3 contains 17 residues, cysteine and phenylalanine counted. Kept here is only the CDR3 DNA, which spans 51 bases and is read in frame from base 1. CDR1 is given as SQVTM and CDR2 as ANQGSEA, both from the germline V gene. Trimming takes 2 bases from V and 1 base from J, and the germline ends sit 18 bases apart.

General study outcomes and caveats: It was suggested by the authors that each seasonal influenza vaccination may recruit only a limited number of new T cells.

The sequenced sample was PBMCs from blood, obtained less than 25 months after vaccination. The receptor was isolated from a man aged 50 to 75 who received an inactivated influenza vaccine. Donor details come from another sample of the same person, matched by shared clones. The rearrangement joined TRBV29-1 to TRBJ2-4, with the D gene not clear enough to name. The nucleotide sequence is given as TGCAGCGTTGAAAACCCAAATTTCCCAATGGCCAAAAACATTCAGTACTTC. Its translation reads: CSVENPNFPMAKNIQYF.